The next 6 T cell receptor beta chains were all read from a single sample in a study of patients and donors after allogeneic stem cell transplantation. MiXCR was run by TCRdb on the RT-PCR reads, yielding one entry per CDR3 protein. The sample shows more than 850,000 distinct CDR3 sequences, more than 15% of them seen only once. The sample consisted of blood, either unsorted or a sorted T cell fraction (not recorded which). These TCRs come from a human donor who was either an allogeneic HSCT recipient or a stem cell or donor lymphocyte infusion donor (not recorded which). It is not recorded whose cells these are; they may come from a transplant donor.

The chain employs TRBV21-1 and TRBJ1-1. TRBV21-1 constitutes a pseudogene. The CDR3 is made up of 15 amino acids. In DNA, the CDR3 is TGTGCCAGCAGTCTTCAAGCTGCCTATAACACTGAAGCTTTCTTT. Amino acids: CASSLQAAYNTEAFF.

This clonotype was recorded many times. The chain links TRBV5-1 to TRBJ2-7; D is unresolved. Deletions cut 4 bases from V and 3 bases from J, with 8 bases between. CDR3 length equals 12 residues. CDR1 SGHRS and CDR2 YFSETQ come from the germline V gene. The CDR3 here is CASSPPNYEQYF. Here the CDR3 DNA reads TGCGCCAGCAGCCCCCCGAACTACGAGCAGTACTTC. The full variable domain, rest sourced from reference TRBV5-1 and TRBJ2-7, is KAGVTQTPRYLIKTRGQQVTLSCSPISGHRSVSWYQQTPGQGLQFLFEYFSETQRNKGNFPGRFSGRQFSNSRSEMNVSTLELGDSALYLCASSPPNYEQYFGPGTRLTVT.

This clonotype was counted ten times or more. The chain recombines TRBV12-3 or TRBV12-4 with TRBJ1-5, with no clear D. This CDR3 is 12 amino acids long. Trimming took off 5 bases at V and 3 bases at J, with 5 bases between the two ends. The CDR3 coding sequence is TGTGCCAGCAGTCGGGACAATCAGCCCCAGCATTTT. This gives the protein CASSRDNQPQHF.

This clonotype was counted between two and nine times. The rearrangement joins TRBV20-1 to TRBJ1-5; 8 bases line up with TRBD1. V lost 2 bases, J lost 5 bases, and 11 bases stayed unmatched. Germline lookup yields CDR1 DFQATT and CDR2 SNEGSKA (reference sequence). This CDR3 comprises 16 residues. Here the CDR3 DNA reads TGCAGTGCTAGACGGGACAGGATCTCCCTTGATCAGCCCCAGCATTTT. Its translation is CSARRDRISLDQPQHF.

The chain is built from TRBV30 and TRBJ2-6; D unclear. The CDR3 is 13 amino acids. The ends were cut back, 2 bases at V and 8 bases at J, with 10 bases in the middle. The germline gives CDR1 GTSNPN, CDR2 SVGIG (reference sequence). CDR3 protein: CAWSIKGTNVLTF. As DNA, the CDR3 is TGTGCCTGGAGTATAAAGGGAACCAACGTCCTGACTTTC.

The chain carries TRBV24-1 and TRBJ2-1, with unresolved D. The V end lost 8 bases, the J end lost 6 bases, and 7 bases lay between the germline ends. Germline V CDR1 and CDR2: KGHDR, SFDVKD. This CDR3 has 11 residues. In nucleotides, the CDR3 is TGTGCCACCATAAGTTCCAATGAGCAGTTCTTC. This gives the protein CATISSNEQFF.